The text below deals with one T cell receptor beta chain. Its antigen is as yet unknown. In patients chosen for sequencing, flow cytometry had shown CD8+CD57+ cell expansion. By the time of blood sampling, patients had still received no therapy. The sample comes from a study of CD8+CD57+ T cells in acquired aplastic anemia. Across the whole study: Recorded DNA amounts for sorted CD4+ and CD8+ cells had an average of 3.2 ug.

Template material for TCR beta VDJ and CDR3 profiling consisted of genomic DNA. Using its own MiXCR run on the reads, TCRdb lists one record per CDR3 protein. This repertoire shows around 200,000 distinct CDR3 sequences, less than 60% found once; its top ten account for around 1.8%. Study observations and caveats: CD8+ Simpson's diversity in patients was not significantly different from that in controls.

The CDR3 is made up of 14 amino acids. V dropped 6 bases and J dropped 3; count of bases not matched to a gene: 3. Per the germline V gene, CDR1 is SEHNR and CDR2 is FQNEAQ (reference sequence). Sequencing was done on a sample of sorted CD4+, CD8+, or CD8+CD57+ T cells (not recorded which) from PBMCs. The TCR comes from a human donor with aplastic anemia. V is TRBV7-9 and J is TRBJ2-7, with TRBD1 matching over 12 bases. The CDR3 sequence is CASSGTGGDYEQYF. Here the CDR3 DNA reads TGTGCCAGCAGTGGGACAGGGGGCGACTACGAGCAGTACTTC.